Sequencing of this T cell receptor (beta chain) was carried out in a study of beta chain features in type 1 diabetes (dated by TCRdb to the late 2010s). Context from the whole study: Patients and healthy donors did not differ in mean age, gender distribution, total cell number or subset yield. Across all samples, fewer than 130 million sorted cells were examined, and cell number per subset correlated strongly with RNA yield. Regulatory and stem cell-like memory subsets were isolated from only 8 patients and about eight healthy donors, whereas naive and central memory subsets came from all 30 or so donors. The study compared the TCRB repertoires of sorted circulating CD4+ T cell subsets in recently diagnosed type 1 diabetes patients with those in matched healthy donors. Summary of the overall study and its limitations: Shorter templates might be favored by PCR, yet because patient and control samples were amplified and corrected together, any such skew would affect both groups equally. Naive, central memory and regulatory TCRB repertoires appeared to be more similar among patients than among healthy donors. At VDJ recombination sites, patients with type 1 diabetes made fewer insertions and deleted more nucleotides, a pattern implying thymic rearrangement abnormalities. Type 1 diabetes patients showed a moderate but significant shortening of TCRB CDR3 length in all four CD4+ subsets. Because small numbers of individuals were included in the HLA sub-analyses, any influence of HLA type on TCRB rearrangement was left unresolved. Because cDNA rather than genomic DNA was sequenced, highly expressing activated cells could have been over-represented, although no difference in activation and CD3 levels was found between groups.

This clone was recorded a few times. This receptor's antigen is unknown. No per-base quality is available; no much larger clone lies one base away. A single peripheral blood draw of about 120 mL on average was collected from each donor into heparinised tubes. Using a panel that included CD45RO, CCR7, CD25, CD127, CD95 and CD27, naive, central memory, regulatory and stem cell-like memory CD4+ T cells were sorted on a BD FACSAria II. A purity above 95% was achieved for all sorted populations. PBMCs were isolated immediately by Lymphoprep density gradient centrifugation and stained directly without culture. So that batch effects would be minimized, each experiment stained and sorted samples in pairs, pairing one healthy donor with one patient. All of the isolated RNA was reverse transcribed with the High Capacity cDNA Reverse Transcription Kit, so expressed TCRB transcripts were sequenced. Deep immunoSEQ sequencing was performed on naive, central memory and regulatory T cell samples, with an average of about 4 million total reads per sample. After sorted cells were lysed in RLT buffer, RNA was extracted with DNase-treated RNeasy Micro or Mini kits, with the choice depending on cell number. To prevent cross-contamination, every cell subset was processed on its own, while patient and healthy donor samples were processed together. The immunoSEQ multiplex PCR was used to amplify TCRB sequences from cDNA, yielding 87-bp fragments that span the CDR3 region. Amplicons were sequenced on the Illumina HiSeq platform. The paper's processing steps were these. PCR bias was computationally corrected using synthetic template baselines, reads within Hamming distance 2 were collapsed, and singletons that could not be merged were discarded. By aligning reads against IMGT, V, D and J genes, CDR3 length, and insertions or deletions at six rearrangement sites were assigned. Within each subset, clonotype counts were normalized to sorted cell number, and only after that were true diversity and Gini coefficients computed with the tcR R package. The overlap coefficient, calculated on TCRB nucleotide sequences, was used to quantify repertoire sharing. TCRdb's version of the immuneACCESS table is confined to in-frame rearrangements and falls short of the full clone set. An unresolved V gene accounts for under half of the shortfall where checked; the remainder is of unknown origin. The D gene and trimming were derived from the DNA, and the V and J assignments and clone size from that table. This sample gives about 290,000 clones in total; about 8% of them show up just once. Clones ranked in the top ten supply approximately 1% of the sample.

The specimen was central memory CD4+ T cells from blood. This receptor was obtained from a woman aged 18 to 35 in good health.

The encoded CDR3 is CASSSGFRTEAFF. The sequenced DNA: TGTGCCAGCAGCTCGGGGTTCAGAACTGAAGCTTTCTTT. The rearrangement combines TRBV5-4 with TRBJ1-1, with the D gene not clear enough to name. Sequences SGHNT (CDR1) and YYREEE (CDR2) are obtained from the germline V gene (reference sequence). Spanning cysteine to phenylalanine, the CDR3 consists of 13 amino acids. The read is trimmed to its CDR3 DNA, 39 bases read in frame from base 1. V is clipped by 3 bases and J by 5 bases, and the sequence between their germline boundaries is 11 bases long.